Shown below are 29 T cell receptor beta chains from a single sample sequenced in a study of cytomegalovirus exposure and HLA in healthy donors. Vbeta (60) and Jbeta (13) primers were used in the PCR. Generated by immunoSEQ multiplex PCR, the TCRdb table keeps only in-frame clones and is missing some. This table holds 220,000 or so clones, 60% to 80% found once. Sequenced input: PBMCs. The receptors were gathered from a male donor in good health and CMV-seronegative.

The sample holds a few counts of this clone. V gene TRBV9 combines with J gene TRBJ1-3, with TRBD1 matching 11 bases. Trimming at V came to 0 bases and at J to 1 base, leaving 3 bases not matched to a gene. The CDR3 runs 17 residues. Germline V lookup: CDR1 SGDLS, CDR2 YYNGEE. The DNA of the CDR3 is TGTGCCAGCAGCGTAGTCGGACAGGGGGCTTCTGGAAACACCATATATTTT. This encodes CASSVVGQGASGNTIYF.

This chain links TRBV4-1 with TRBJ2-7; 8 bases fit TRBD2. With V trimmed by 4 bases and J by 4 bases, 6 bases remained unmatched. The CDR3 runs 14 residues. Per the germline V gene, CDR1 is MGHRA and CDR2 is YSYEKL. CDR3 residues: CASSPRLARYEQYF. The CDR3 nucleotides read TGCGCCAGCAGCCCCCGACTAGCGCGTTACGAGCAGTACTTC.

This clone was observed a handful of times. The chain links TRBV5-1 to TRBJ2-7; 9 nucleotides match TRBD1. Trimming at V came to 3 bases and at J to 1 base, leaving 8 bases not matched to a gene. This CDR3 comprises 16 residues. Germline V gene sequence: CDR1 SGHRS, CDR2 YFSETQ. CDR3 nucleotides: TGCGCCAGCAGCTCGACTTTGGGACAGGGATCCTACGAGCAGTACTTC. As protein: CASSSTLGQGSYEQYF.

This clone was counted only a few times. V usage is TRBV7-3 and J usage is TRBJ2-2, with D possibly being TRBD2 (6 bases). V lost 2 bases, J lost 3 bases, and 10 bases lay in between. Looked up from germline, CDR1 is SGHTA and CDR2 is FQGTGA. CDR3 length: 15 residues. CDR3 in DNA: TGTGCCAGCAGCTTACGGGGGTTCGACACCGGGGAGCTGTTTTTT. This gives the protein CASSLRGFDTGELFF.

This rearrangement joins TRBV10-2 to TRBJ2-3; TRBD2 aligns across 15 bases. Germline trimming cut 6 bases from V and 6 bases from J; bases unmatched to any gene: 1. The germline V gene has CDR1 WSHSY and CDR2 SAAADI. The CDR3 contains 14 residues. For the CDR3, the DNA is TGCGCCAGCAGCGGGACTAGCGGGAGGGATACGCAGTATTTT. Residues: CASSGTSGRDTQYF.

V is TRBV6-6 and J is TRBJ2-7; D unresolved. Trimming stripped 2 bases from V and 2 bases from J, with 10 bases between. The CDR3 has 14 residues. The germline V gene has CDR1 MNHNY and CDR2 SVGAGI (reference sequence). CDR3 DNA sequence: TGTGCCAGCAGTTACGGAACACGGGCCTACGAGCAGTACTTC. It is translated as CASSYGTRAYEQYF.

This chain joins TRBV5-1 and TRBJ2-1; D is unresolved. With 3 bases removed from V and 2 bases from J, the gap between germline ends came to 6 bases. The germline V gene encodes CDR1 SGHRS and CDR2 YFSETQ. The CDR3 is 13 residues long. CDR3: CASSYEAYNEQFF. DNA for the CDR3: TGCGCCAGCAGCTACGAGGCCTACAATGAGCAGTTCTTC. The full variable domain, rest sourced from reference TRBV5-1 and TRBJ2-1, is KAGVTQTPRYLIKTRGQQVTLSCSPISGHRSVSWYQQTPGQGLQFLFEYFSETQRNKGNFPGRFSGRQFSNSRSEMNVSTLELGDSALYLCASSYEAYNEQFFGPGTRLTVL.

J is TRBJ1-3 and V is TRBV30; D possibly corresponds to TRBD1 (6 bases). The ends were cut back, 4 bases at V and 4 bases at J, with 17 bases in the middle. Germline V lookup: CDR1 GTSNPN, CDR2 SVGIG (reference sequence). This CDR3 spans 15 amino acids. The CDR3: CAWIIQGLGGNTIYF. DNA of the CDR3: TGTGCCTGGATAATACAGGGTCTAGGAGGAAACACCATATATTTT.

The chain employs TRBV19 and TRBJ2-4, with a possible D match to TRBD1 (6 bases). The CDR3 length is 17 residues. V lost 5 bases to trimming and J lost 1 base, with 18 bases between them. Germline V lookup: CDR1 LNHDA, CDR2 SQIVND (reference sequence). The CDR3 sequence: CASSSRDTQLAKNIQYF. The DNA for the CDR3 is TGTGCCAGTAGTTCCCGGGACACCCAACTGGCCAAAAACATTCAGTACTTC.

The genes are TRBV27 and TRBJ2-7; 7 positions agree with TRBD2. The CDR3 totals 17 residues. Germline assignment: CDR1 MNHEY and CDR2 SMNVEV (reference sequence). V was clipped by 4 bases and J by 5 bases; unmatched bases: 17. The CDR3 here is CASSSPHRGEGGDEQYF. The DNA for the CDR3 is TGTGCCAGCAGTTCACCACACCGTGGGGAGGGTGGCGACGAGCAGTACTTC.

The J gene is TRBJ1-2, the V gene TRBV5-1; maybe TRBD1 (6 bases). Trimming took 0 bases from V and 6 from J, leaving 12 bases between them. The V gene's germline CDR1 is SGHRS and CDR2 YFSETQ. The CDR3 contains 14 residues. The CDR3 DNA sequence: TGCGCCAGCAGCTTGGCCACAGGGATTGATGGCTACACCTTC. Translated, it gives CASSLATGIDGYTF.

V is TRBV2 and J is TRBJ2-6; 12 bases are a match to TRBD1. The junction had 16 bases not matched to a gene; V was cut back by 0 bases and J by 1 base. Germline CDR1 SNHLY, CDR2 FYNNEI. The CDR3 length is 23 residues. DNA of the CDR3: TGTGCCAGCAGTGAAGCGCGTCAAGGCAAGCCGGGACAGGGGGCTTCTGGGGCCAACGTCCTGACTTTC. It encodes CASSEARQGKPGQGASGANVLTF.

Points on this clone: The sample has other DNA sequences that encode this CDR3 too. The gene calls are TRBV5-1 and TRBJ2-3, with a possible D match to TRBD1 (6 bases). CDR1 is SGHRS and CDR2 is YFSETQ in the germline V gene. The CDR3 spans 13 residues. Trimming shortened V by 2 bases and J by 4 bases, and 8 bases separated the two germline ends. The CDR3 loop reads CASSFQGPDTQYF. The CDR3 nucleotides are TGCGCCAGCAGCTTTCAGGGGCCAGATACGCAGTATTTT. Full variable domain (outside the CDR3, taken from reference TRBV5-1 and TRBJ2-3): KAGVTQTPRYLIKTRGQQVTLSCSPISGHRSVSWYQQTPGQGLQFLFEYFSETQRNKGNFPGRFSGRQFSNSRSEMNVSTLELGDSALYLCASSFQGPDTQYFGPGTRLTVL.

CDR3 in DNA: TGTGCCACCTCGGTCTCCGGGAGGCCCAACACCGGGGAGCTGTTTTTT. Its protein product is CATSVSGRPNTGELFF. The rearrangement joins TRBV15 to TRBJ2-2; TRBD2 aligns across 7 bases. J was trimmed by 2 bases and V by 8 bases; bases with no gene match: 11. The CDR3 is 16 residues long. Germline CDR1 and CDR2: LNHNV and YYDKDF (reference sequence).

This rearrangement joins TRBV10-3 to TRBJ2-4, with 10 bases identical to TRBD1. The CDR3 loop spans 18 amino acids. Germline-derived CDR1 and CDR2 are ENHRY and SYGVKD. V lost 2 bases and J lost 0; bases outside the gene matches: 7. The CDR3 DNA is TGTGCCATCAGTGAGGGACAGGGGGGAATGGGAGCCAAAAACATTCAGTACTTC. Protein product: CAISEGQGGMGAKNIQYF.

This clone was counted only a few times. This chain uses TRBV6-5 with TRBJ1-5; no firm D call. CDR1 MNHEY and CDR2 SVGAGI come from the germline V gene. This CDR3 region has 13 residues. With 6 bases removed from V and 5 bases from J, the gap between germline ends came to 11 bases. DNA for the CDR3: TGTGCCAGCAGCTGGTCAGGTGATCAGCCCCAGCATTTT. Protein: CASSWSGDQPQHF.

The V and J genes are TRBV16 and TRBJ1-1; TRBD1 agrees at 7 bases. The V gene end was trimmed by 3 bases and the J gene end by 3 bases; junction bases not matched to a gene: 7. CDR3 length equals 15 residues. Germline values: CDR1 KGHSY, CDR2 FQNENV. The CDR3 here is CASSHRQGWDTEAFF. The CDR3 bases are TGTGCCAGCAGCCATCGACAGGGCTGGGACACTGAAGCTTTCTTT.

The rearrangement uses TRBV6-6 and TRBJ2-4; 8 nucleotides line up with TRBD2. CDR1 is MNHNY, CDR2 SVGAGI, per germline (reference sequence). The length of the CDR3 is 13 residues. V lost 5 bases to trimming and J lost 8 bases; unmatched junction nucleotides: 5. The CDR3 bases are TGTGCCAGCAGTAGCGGGAGTCGATACATTCAGTACTTC. Amino acid sequence: CASSSGSRYIQYF.

The chain links TRBV5-1 to TRBJ2-7, with D possibly TRBD1 on 6 matching bases. The germline V and J ends were trimmed by 4 bases and 3 bases, with 14 bases remaining between them. In germline, CDR1 is SGHRS, CDR2 YFSETQ. The CDR3 runs 14 residues. The CDR3 DNA reads as TGCGCCAGCAGCCCCGAAAGGGGGAACTACGAGCAGTACTTC. Translated: CASSPERGNYEQYF.

The chain uses TRBV5-6 and TRBJ2-3; 7 positions match TRBD2. CDR1 SGHDT and CDR2 YYEEEE come from the germline V gene. The CDR3 loop spans 13 amino acids. The trim removed 4 bases at V and 6 bases at J, leaving 5 bases unmatched. The chain's CDR3 is CASSGLDSDTQYF. The CDR3 nucleotides read TGTGCCAGCAGCGGACTAGATTCCGATACGCAGTATTTT.

The chain links TRBV5-6 to TRBJ1-5; D call uncertain. The CDR3 runs 15 residues. Germline lookup yields CDR1 SGHDT and CDR2 YYEEEE. With 4 bases removed from V and 4 bases from J, the gap between germline ends came to 15 bases. The CDR3, as DNA: TGTGCCAGCAGCCGACGTGGAAACTATAATCAGCCCCAGCATTTT. This gives the protein CASSRRGNYNQPQHF.

The V gene is TRBV19, the J gene TRBJ2-5, with D tentatively TRBD2 (6 bases). CDR1 and CDR2 (germline): LNHDA, SQIVND (reference sequence). There are 15 residues in the CDR3. Deletions cut 5 bases from V and 4 bases from J, with 17 bases between. CDR3 DNA sequence: TGTGCCAGTAGTCCGGCTGGAGGGTCCCGAGAGACCCAGTACTTC. Amino acids: CASSPAGGSRETQYF.

The CDR3 loop is CASSAAGTAVTDTQYF. In DNA, the CDR3 is TGTGCCAGCAGCGCCGCCGGGACTGCGGTCACAGATACGCAGTATTTT. This rearrangement joins TRBV9 to TRBJ2-3, with D perhaps TRBD2 (6 bases). V lost 3 bases and J 2 bases, leaving 16 bases between the germline ends. This CDR3 region has 16 residues. Per the germline V gene, CDR1 is SGDLS and CDR2 is YYNGEE.

CDR3 in amino acids: CASSPPRATNEKLFF. CDR3 DNA: TGTGCCAGTAGTCCCCCACGGGCAACTAATGAAAAACTGTTTTTT. The chain is built from TRBV19 and TRBJ1-4; no clear D gene. The CDR3 sequence is 15 residues long. The V end was cut by 5 bases, the J end by 0 bases, with 10 bases between. Germline V gene sequence: CDR1 LNHDA, CDR2 SQIVND (reference sequence).

This clone was detected a few times. The CDR3 spells CASSVGHGGQETQYF. The CDR3, as DNA: TGTGCCAGCAGCGTAGGTCACGGGGGCCAAGAGACCCAGTACTTC. J is TRBJ2-5 and V is TRBV9; D might be TRBD2 (6 bases). V was cut by 0 bases and J by 1 base, with 10 bases left in between. This CDR3 contains 15 residues. Germline CDR1 is SGDLS and CDR2 is YYNGEE.

This chain uses TRBV18 with TRBJ2-1, with TRBD2 matching 9 bases. J was trimmed by 6 bases and V by 6 bases; bases with no gene match: 15. The germline gives CDR1 KGHSH, CDR2 LQKENI. The CDR3 is made up of 17 amino acids. The CDR3 sequence is CASSITGGRAPRNEQFF. The CDR3 bases are TGTGCCAGCTCGATTACCGGCGGGAGGGCCCCTCGCAATGAGCAGTTCTTC. The variable domain in full, completed from reference TRBV18 and TRBJ2-1, reads NAGVMQNPRHLVRRRGQEARLRCSPMKGHSHVYWYRQLPEEGLKFMVYLQKENIIDESGMPKERFSAEFPKEGPSILRIQQVVRGDSAAYFCASSITGGRAPRNEQFFGPGTRLTVL.

J is TRBJ2-7 and V is TRBV27; 7 bases agree with TRBD2. The germline gives CDR1 MNHEY, CDR2 SMNVEV (reference sequence). V lost 5 bases, J lost 5 bases, and 9 bases stayed unmatched. CDR3 length: 14 amino acids. CDR3 DNA sequence: TGTGCCAGCAGTAGGACTAGATTGATCCACGAGCAGTACTTC. Encoded protein: CASSRTRLIHEQYF.

V gene TRBV7-8 combines with J gene TRBJ2-7, with 11 bases identical to TRBD1. V lost 6 bases, J lost 3 bases, and 7 bases stayed unmatched. Germline V gives CDR1 SGHVS, CDR2 FQNEAQ. This CDR3 comprises 15 residues. The CDR3 DNA reads TGTGCCAGCAGGCCCGGGACAGGGGGACGCTACGAGCAGTACTTC. Translating it yields CASRPGTGGRYEQYF.

V usage is TRBV30 and J usage is TRBJ1-6, with TRBD1 matching over 10 bases. The CDR3 has 13 amino acids. Germline CDR1 is GTSNPN and CDR2 is SVGIG (reference sequence). The ends lost 5 bases at V and 10 bases at J; junction bases unmatched: 5. As DNA, the CDR3 is TGTGCCTGGGGGCGACAGGGGGCCTCACCCCTCCACTTT. Protein product: CAWGRQGASPLHF.